This T cell receptor (beta chain) emerged from a study of blood T cell repertoires in COVID-19. Study details: Whether acute or convalescent, the COVID-19 samples came from the United States, Italy and Spain.

As handled by the study authors: Researchers report that nucleated cell counts were estimated from reference gene primer amplification. Clones were sequenced by immunoSEQ multiplex PCR, and TCRdb holds only the in-frame ones, with some missing. Clone size and the V and J calls come from that table; the DNA yielded D and trimming. Of roughly 70,000 clones in the sample, about 88% were seen once. V was trimmed by 3 bases and J by 3 bases, leaving 11 bases between them. The CDR3 runs 14 residues. The germline V gene has CDR1 MGHDK and CDR2 SYGVNS. The chain uses TRBV25-1 and TRBJ1-2, with a tentative D call TRBD1 (6 bases). The sample was peripheral blood. This TCR derives from a middle-aged man with acute or convalescent COVID-19. The CDR3 region has the DNA TGTGCCAGCAGTGAGGCCAGGGGTTACTATGGCTACACCTTC. Its translation is CASSEARGYYGYTF.